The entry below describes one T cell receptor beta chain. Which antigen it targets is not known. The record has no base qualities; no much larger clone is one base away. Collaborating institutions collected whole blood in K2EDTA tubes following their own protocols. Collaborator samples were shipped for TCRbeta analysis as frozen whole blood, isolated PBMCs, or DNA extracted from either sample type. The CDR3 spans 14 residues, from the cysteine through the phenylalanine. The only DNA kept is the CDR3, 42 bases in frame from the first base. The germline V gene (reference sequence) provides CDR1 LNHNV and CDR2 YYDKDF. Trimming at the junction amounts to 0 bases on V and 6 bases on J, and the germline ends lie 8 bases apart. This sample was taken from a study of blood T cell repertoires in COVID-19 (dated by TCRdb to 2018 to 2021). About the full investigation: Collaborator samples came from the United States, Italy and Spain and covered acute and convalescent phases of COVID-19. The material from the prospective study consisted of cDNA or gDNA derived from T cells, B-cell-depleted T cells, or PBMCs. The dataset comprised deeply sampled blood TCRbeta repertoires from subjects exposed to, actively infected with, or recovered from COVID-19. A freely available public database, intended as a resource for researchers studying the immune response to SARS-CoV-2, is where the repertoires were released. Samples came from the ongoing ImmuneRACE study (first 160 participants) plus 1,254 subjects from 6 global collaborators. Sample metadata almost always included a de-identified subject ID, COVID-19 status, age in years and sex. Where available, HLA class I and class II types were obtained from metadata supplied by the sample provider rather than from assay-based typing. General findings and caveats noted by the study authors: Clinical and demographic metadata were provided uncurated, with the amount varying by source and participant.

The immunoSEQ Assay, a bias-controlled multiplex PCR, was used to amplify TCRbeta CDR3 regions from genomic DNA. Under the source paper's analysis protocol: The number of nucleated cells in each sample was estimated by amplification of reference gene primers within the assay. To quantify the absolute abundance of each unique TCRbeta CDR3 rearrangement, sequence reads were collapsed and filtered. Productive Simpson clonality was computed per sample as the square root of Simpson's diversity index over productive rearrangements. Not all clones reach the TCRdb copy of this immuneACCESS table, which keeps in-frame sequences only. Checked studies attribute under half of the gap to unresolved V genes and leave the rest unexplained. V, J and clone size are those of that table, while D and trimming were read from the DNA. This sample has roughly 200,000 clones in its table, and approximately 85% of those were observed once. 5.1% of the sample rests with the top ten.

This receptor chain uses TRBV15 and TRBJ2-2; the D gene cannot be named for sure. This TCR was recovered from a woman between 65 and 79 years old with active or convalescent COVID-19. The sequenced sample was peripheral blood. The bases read TGTGCCACCAGCAGAGATTTTGAGGCCGGGGAGCTGTTTTTT. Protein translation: CATSRDFEAGELFF. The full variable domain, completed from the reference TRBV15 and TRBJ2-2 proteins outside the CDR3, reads DAMVIQNPRYQVTQFGKPVTLSCSQTLNHNVMYWYQQKSSQAPKLLFHYYDKDFNNEADTPDNFQSRRPNTSFCFLDIRSPGLGDTAMYLCATSRDFEAGELFFGEGSRLTVL.